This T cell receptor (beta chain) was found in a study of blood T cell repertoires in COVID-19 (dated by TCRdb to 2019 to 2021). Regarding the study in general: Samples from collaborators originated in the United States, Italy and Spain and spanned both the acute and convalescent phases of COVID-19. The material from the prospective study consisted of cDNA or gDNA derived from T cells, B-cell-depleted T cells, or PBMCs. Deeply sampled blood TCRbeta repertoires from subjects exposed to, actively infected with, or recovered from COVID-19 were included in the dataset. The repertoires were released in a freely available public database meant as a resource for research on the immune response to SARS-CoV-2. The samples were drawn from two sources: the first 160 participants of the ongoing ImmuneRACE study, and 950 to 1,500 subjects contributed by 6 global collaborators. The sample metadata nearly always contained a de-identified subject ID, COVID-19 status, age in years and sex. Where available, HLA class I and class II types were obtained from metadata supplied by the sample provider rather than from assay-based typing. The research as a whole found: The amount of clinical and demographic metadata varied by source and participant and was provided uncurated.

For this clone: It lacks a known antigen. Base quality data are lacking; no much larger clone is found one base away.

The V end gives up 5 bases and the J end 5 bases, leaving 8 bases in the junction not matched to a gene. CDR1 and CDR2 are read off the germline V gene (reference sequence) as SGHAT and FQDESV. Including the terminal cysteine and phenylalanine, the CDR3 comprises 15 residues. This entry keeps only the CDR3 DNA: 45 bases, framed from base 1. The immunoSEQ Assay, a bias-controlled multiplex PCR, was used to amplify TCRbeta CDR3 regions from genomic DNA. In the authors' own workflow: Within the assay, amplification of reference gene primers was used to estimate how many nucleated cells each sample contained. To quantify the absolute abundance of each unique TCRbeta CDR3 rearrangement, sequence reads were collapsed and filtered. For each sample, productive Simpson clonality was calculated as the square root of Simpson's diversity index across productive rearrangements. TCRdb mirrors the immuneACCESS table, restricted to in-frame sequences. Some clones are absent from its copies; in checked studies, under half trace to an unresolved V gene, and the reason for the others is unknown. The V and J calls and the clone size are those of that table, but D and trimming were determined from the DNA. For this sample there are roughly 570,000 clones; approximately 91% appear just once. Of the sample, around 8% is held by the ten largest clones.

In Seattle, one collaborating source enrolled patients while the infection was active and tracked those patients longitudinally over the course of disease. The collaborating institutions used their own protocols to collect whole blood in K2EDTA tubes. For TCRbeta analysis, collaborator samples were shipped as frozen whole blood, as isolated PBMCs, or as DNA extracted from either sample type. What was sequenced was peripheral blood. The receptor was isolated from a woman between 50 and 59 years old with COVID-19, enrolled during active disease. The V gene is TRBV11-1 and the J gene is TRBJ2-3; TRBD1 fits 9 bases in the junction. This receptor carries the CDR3 CASSRTGVLGDTQYF. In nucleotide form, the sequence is TGTGCCAGCAGCCGGACAGGGGTTTTAGGAGATACGCAGTATTTT.